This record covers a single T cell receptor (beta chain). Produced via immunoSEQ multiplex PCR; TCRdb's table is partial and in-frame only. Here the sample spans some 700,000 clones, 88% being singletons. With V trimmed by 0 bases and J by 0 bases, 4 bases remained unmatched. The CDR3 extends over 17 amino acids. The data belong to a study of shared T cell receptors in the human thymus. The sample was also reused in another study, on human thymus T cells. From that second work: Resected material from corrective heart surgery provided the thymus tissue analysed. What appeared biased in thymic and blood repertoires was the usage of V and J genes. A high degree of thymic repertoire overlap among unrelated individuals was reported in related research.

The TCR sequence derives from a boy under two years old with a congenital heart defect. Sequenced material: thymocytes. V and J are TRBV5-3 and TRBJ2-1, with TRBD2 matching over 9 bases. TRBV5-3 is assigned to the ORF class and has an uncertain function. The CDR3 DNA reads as TGTGCCAGAAGCTTGGGGGGACTAGCCCGCTCCTACAATGAGCAGTTCTTC. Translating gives CARSLGGLARSYNEQFF.